This T cell receptor (beta chain) was sequenced during a study of cytomegalovirus exposure and HLA in healthy donors (dated by TCRdb to the late 2010s). A note on the overall study: According to an earlier analysis of several hundred of the donors, some 180 million T cells yielded some 110 million unique TCR beta sequences and about 300 Gb of sequence data. An early release covering over 500 HLA-typed donors comprised 250 to 350 gigabases of sequencing data and some 79 million unique TCR sequences. Of the approximately 400 genotyped donors, 70% to 90% were placed in the genetic ancestry cluster associated with self-reported Caucasian donors. The study was designed to test whether signatures of past pathogen exposure could be identified by cataloging public T cell receptors. The study used immunosequencing to profile the T cell repertoires of 670 or so subjects and linked those repertoires to cytomegalovirus serostatus. A separate validation cohort of approximately 130 different subjects was used in addition to the approximately 640-subject first cohort. To predict cytomegalovirus infection status, the study brought together high-throughput TCR immunosequencing, statistical association of individual TCRs with disease status, and machine learning. A later analysis re-examined previously published TCR beta repertoires from about 670 donors and added high-resolution HLA genotyping to investigate patterns of TCR occurrence. In the later analysis, no new phenotypic data were used to find candidate immune exposures; instead, reliance was placed on TCR beta sequences and their occurrence across donors. To decide whether each TCR beta V gene segment behaved as functional or pseudogenic, an earlier analysis of some 600 of the donors relied on high-throughput TCR beta sequencing. Alongside the repertoire data, information on donor age, sex, ethnicity and CMV serostatus was compiled. In a later genetic analysis, genome-wide SNP genotypes for about three fifths of the 666 donors were used, and that subset was treated as a discovery cohort. All discovery cohort repertoires had been generated using a single sequencing platform. HLA typing included class I and class II loci at four-digit resolution. Typing coverage varied by locus: about 620-640 donors for A, B, C, DRB1 and DQB1; more than 500 for DQA1; more than 600 for DPA1; approximately 450 for DPB1. Several DR-DQ haplotypes were treated as single units for association and clustering because of strong linkage in the cohort. Among 398 genotyped donors of the cohort, an average of roughly 240,000 unique TCR beta nucleotide sequences were sequenced per donor, roughly a sixth of them non-productive.

The cohort consisted of approximately 670 healthy bone marrow donors. Cohort members were all nominally healthy when sampled, although unrecorded immune exposures were likely present. The donor was CMV seropositive and belonged to the group of around 300 seropositive cohort members. Each donor provided a peripheral blood sample, and peripheral blood mononuclear cells were used for TCR beta sequencing. The Qiagen DNeasy Blood Extraction Kit was used to extract genomic DNA from the blood cell samples. Study-wide findings and limitations: Broadly in line with IMGT annotations, most TCR beta V segments showed up in productive rearrangements about 90% or about 30% of the time in an earlier analysis of around 600 of the donors. CMV serostatus was the only immune exposure information available for the cohort. Specific HLA alleles were associated with 15,000 to 20,000 TCR beta sequences at a false discovery rate of 0.05 in a later analysis. In vitro tests confirmed that a few of the cytomegalovirus-associated TCR beta chains recognize cytomegalovirus antigens. Correlated functional status among segregating V segments might reflect linkage disequilibrium, but an unknown experimental factor could not be ruled out. Some IMGT-functional V segments, including TRBV6-2 and TRBV6-3, could not be distinguished by the 87-base-pair reads and were therefore excluded. According to a later genetic analysis, donors in an Asian-associated ancestry cluster had fewer N-insertions in productive TCRs than the roughly 670-donor mean. In a later analysis, HLA-associated TCR beta chains showed more clonal expansion and lower generation probabilities than non-associated chains that were equally common. A further reported finding was that TCR beta sequences accurately predicted the HLA-A and HLA-B alleles for most subjects in the first cohort. Roughly uniform sequencing depth across donors was assumed in presence/absence analyses, although this assumption may not hold. A cluster of highly shared sequence variants was judged likely to be a technical artifact of the sequencing pipeline. V-gene and J-gene trimming of TCR beta chains was associated with a missense DCLRE1C variant in a later genetic analysis, and the association was replicated in an independent cohort. Seventeen rarely observed V segments, including chromosome 9 orphons, were excluded from the earlier analysis of almost 600 of the donors because counts were too low. Several of the top co-occurrence clusters appeared to be linked to parvovirus B19, influenza, CMV and Epstein-Barr virus, according to a later analysis. In a later analysis, TCR association rates were found to vary across HLA loci, with the most associated TCRs seen for DRB1 alleles and the fewest for HLA-C alleles. According to the authors, the approach could potentially be generalized to other disease states and immunological phenotypes. The cohort was sequenced for TCR beta chains only, and without alpha or paired-chain data the features that could be detected were limited. Strong co-occurrence of HLA alleles, especially DR and DQ, made assigning TCR associations to individual alleles difficult. Most TCR sequences were seen in very few donors, while some public TCRs were found in many individuals. A later analysis found that most CMV-associated TCR beta chains appeared HLA-restricted, with HLA associations seemingly driven largely by CMV exposure. The study gave a list of under 200 TCR beta chains associated with cytomegalovirus. Because HLA typing was missing for some donors at each locus, association tests included only the typed subset. The classifier was reported to diagnose cytomegalovirus status with high specificity and sensitivity in both the original and validation cohorts.

Notes on this clone: This clone's antigen is unknown. One base away there is no much larger clone; base qualities are not given.

CDR1 ENHRY and CDR2 SYGVKD were looked up in the germline V gene. The CDR3 spans 16 residues, from the cysteine through the phenylalanine. Only the CDR3 DNA stays, 48 bases, in frame from base 1. V is shortened by 0 bases, J by 6 bases, and the region joining them spans 18 bases. Libraries were prepared through the immunoSEQ multiplex PCR assay. For the multiplex PCR, a mixture combining 60 forward primers for TCR Vbeta segments and 13 reverse primers for TCR Jbeta segments was used. The CDR3 region of rearranged TCR beta genes was amplified from genomic DNA with a multiplex PCR assay. The amplified TCR beta libraries were sequenced on the Illumina HiSeq System as 87-base-pair reads. In the source study's methods: In a later analysis, roughly 80 million unique TCR beta chains were counted across the 690 or so repertoires, and roughly 11 million of these chains were shared by at least two donors. A nearest-neighbor algorithm error-corrected the raw reads and collapsed the reads into unique sequences, merging closely related sequences to remove PCR and sequencing errors. To assign V, D and J gene segments, CDR3 sequences were aligned to IMGT reference sequences. For a sequence to be retained, a match of at least six nucleotides to both a V gene segment and a J gene segment was required. Rearrangements were called productive when the CDR3 lacked stop codons and stayed in frame with V and J; all others were non-productive. Following IMGT convention, CDR3 was defined as the stretch from the second conserved V-encoded cysteine to the conserved J-encoded phenylalanine. Sequences without an unambiguous match to a single V gene segment were excluded from the earlier analysis of a few hundred of the donors. An earlier analysis of a few hundred of the donors called V segments functional above 56.7% productive rearrangements and segregating when the between-donor standard deviation exceeded 5%. A statistical classification framework was built to diagnose cytomegalovirus status from the catalog of TCR beta chain sequences. V and J gene assignment, in a later analysis, came from comparing TCR nucleotide sequences with IMGT/GENE-DB human TR gene sequences. Using the TCRdist pipeline, a later analysis assigned CDR3 sequences along with most-parsimonious VDJ recombination scenarios. In a later analysis, every TCR beta chain was defined by the combination of its CDR3 amino acid sequence and its V-gene family, and reads without a unique V-gene family were dropped. In a later analysis, nearly 600 highly shared, low-generation-probability nucleotide sequences were removed to address suspected cross-contamination and a sequencing artifact. A later analysis calculated a clonal expansion index for each public chain from normalized within-repertoire ranks of inferred template counts. Generation probabilities in a later analysis came from a VDJ recombination model fitted to out-of-frame rearrangements, and those results were checked against IGoR. Hypergeometric tests were used in a later analysis to score TCR-TCR, TCR-HLA and TCR-CMV co-occurrence, with a repertoire-size bias correction applied to the TCR pairs. False discovery rates were estimated in a later analysis by permuting HLA or CMV assignments 20 times. In a later analysis, co-occurring TCRs were grouped using DBSCAN, with TCRdist sequence similarity added in when clustering inside HLA-allele-positive subsets. Co-occurrence clustering excluded repertoires with fewer than 30,000 or more than 120,000 public chains, plus five with anomalous nucleotide sharing. TCRdb's version of the immuneACCESS table is confined to in-frame rearrangements and falls short of the full clone set. An unresolved V gene accounts for under half of the shortfall where checked; the remainder is of unknown origin. That table supplies the V and J calls and clone size; D and trimming were determined from the DNA. The sample contains about 150,000 clones, roughly 80% of them found a single time. The top ten clonotypes cover approximately 6.7% of the sample.

This chain joins TRBV10-3 to TRBJ2-7; 6 matching bases give a weak D call of TRBD2. The TCR comes from a male donor in good health and CMV-seropositive. Sequenced material: PBMCs. The base sequence is TGTGCCATCAGTGAGTCGGGAAACGTAGCGGTTACCGAGCAGTACTTC. Its protein reads: CAISESGNVAVTEQYF.